Listed below are T cell receptor beta chains from one sample, sequenced in a study of CD8+ T cells in alopecia areata. Some clones are missing from TCRdb's copy, which holds only in-frame ones; the method was immunoSEQ multiplex PCR. The sample records approximately 210,000 clones, roughly 60% being singletons. The source material was CD4+ T cells sorted from blood, sampled at week 24, from a patient treated with tofacitinib. The receptor set was obtained from a human donor with alopecia areata. CDR3s include the opening cysteine and the closing phenylalanine or tryptophan. D genes are given only for firm matches. Not all rows give a size; the values are once, few, many and, for expanded clones, a class.

V gene	D gene	J gene	clone size	CDR3 DNA	CDR3 protein
TRBV9	.	TRBJ2-3	.	TGTGCCAGCAGCGCCTCAGATACGCAGTATTTT	CASSASDTQYF
TRBV27	TRBD1	TRBJ1-5	few	TGTGCCAGCAGTCGCCGCTCGGCTCCGAGGGGGCTATATAGCAATCAGCCCCAGCATTTT	CASSRRSAPRGLYSNQPQHF
TRBV5-1	.	TRBJ2-4	.	TGCGCCAGCAACTATGGGGACGGGAAAAACATTCAGTACTTC	CASNYGDGKNIQYF
TRBV27	.	TRBJ1-2	.	TGTGCCAGCAGTTTAAGGGAACCAGGGGTCGGCTATGGCTACACCTTC	CASSLREPGVGYGYTF
TRBV29-1	TRBD1	TRBJ1-1	.	TGCAGCGCCGACACAGGGGGCACTGAAGCTTTCTTT	CSADTGGTEAFF
TRBV7-8	.	TRBJ2-5	few	TGTGCCAGCAGCTCAAACGGAGGCGAGACCCAGTACTTC	CASSSNGGETQYF
TRBV15	.	TRBJ2-7	.	TGTGCCACCAGCAGTCCCGGAAATTCCTACGAGCAGTACTTC	CATSSPGNSYEQYF
TRBV30	.	TRBJ1-2	.	TGTGCCTGGAGTGTACCGCCAGGAGGCTACACCTTC	CAWSVPPGGYTF
TRBV9	.	TRBJ1-2	.	TGTGCCAGCAGCACCTCAATGATGGGGGGCGTTCGCTACACCTTC	CASSTSMMGGVRYTF
TRBV5-1	.	TRBJ2-2	.	TGCGCCAGCAGCCCGAGGGCCGGGACTTCAACCGGGGAGCTGTTTTTT	CASSPRAGTSTGELFF
TRBV9	.	TRBJ1-2	.	TGTGCCAGCAGCGTAGTCACGGGTGAGGACTATGGCTACACCTTC	CASSVVTGEDYGYTF
TRBV29-1	.	TRBJ1-5	.	TGCAGCGTGGAGACAGATAATAGCAATCAGCCCCAGCATTTT	CSVETDNSNQPQHF
TRBV4-1	.	TRBJ1-6	.	TGCGCCAGCAGCCAAAAGGGACCGACTAATTCACCCCTCCACTTT	CASSQKGPTNSPLHF
TRBV30	.	TRBJ1-5	.	TGTGCCTGGAGTGTAGCGGCTAGCAATCAGCCCCAGCATTTT	CAWSVAASNQPQHF
TRBV5-6	.	TRBJ1-2	few	TGTGCCAGCAGCTTGGCAGGCCCGACTATTCTCTACTACACCTTC	CASSLAGPTILYYTF
TRBV29-1	TRBD1	TRBJ1-5	once	TGCAGCGTTACTATAGGACAGGGGGACGCTCAGCCCCAGCATTTT	CSVTIGQGDAQPQHF
TRBV5-6	.	TRBJ1-2	.	TGTGCCAGCAGCTTGGATGGAAACCCCTATGGCTACACCTTC	CASSLDGNPYGYTF
TRBV7-8	.	TRBJ2-3	.	TGTGCCAGCAGCGAGTTGTACGGCACAGATACGCAGTATTTT	CASSELYGTDTQYF